A single sample is the source of the 17 T cell receptor beta chains below, sequenced in a study of T cells after yellow fever vaccination. TCRdb called the 5' RACE reads again in MiXCR, with one record for every CDR3 protein. The sample carries over 110,000 distinct CDR3 sequences, about 8% recorded once. The specimen was CD4+ T cells sorted from PBMCs, collected 5 days after the yellow fever booster vaccination. Receptor source: a young man who received the YFV17D yellow fever vaccine.

This clonotype was seen repeatedly, ten times or more. The chain employs TRBV5-1 and TRBJ2-1; 10 bases align to TRBD1. The trim removed 2 bases at V and 8 bases at J, leaving 7 bases unmatched. This CDR3 is 15 amino acids long. The germline CDR1 and CDR2 sequences are SGHRS and YFSETQ. The CDR3 protein is CASSFQPGQGYEQFF. DNA of the CDR3: TGCGCCAGCAGCTTCCAACCGGGACAGGGGTATGAGCAGTTCTTC. Based on the CDR3 plus reference TRBV5-1 and TRBJ2-1, the full variable domain is KAGVTQTPRYLIKTRGQQVTLSCSPISGHRSVSWYQQTPGQGLQFLFEYFSETQRNKGNFPGRFSGRQFSNSRSEMNVSTLELGDSALYLCASSFQPGQGYEQFFGPGTRLTVL.

Worth noting for this clonotype: A much larger clone differs from this one at a single base, so this may be a read error. V is TRBV12-3 or TRBV12-4 and J is TRBJ2-6; no clear D gene. This CDR3 contains 16 residues. CDR3 in DNA: TGTGCCAGCAGTTTCTGGGGAATACCTGGGCCCAACGTCCTGACTTTC. Translating gives CASSFWGIPGPNVLTF.

There are many counts of this clonotype. CDR3 DNA: TGTGCCACCAGCAGCCGAGGAGAGACCCAGTACTTC. This codes for CATSSRGETQYF. This chain links TRBV15 with TRBJ2-5; D remains unclear. This CDR3 is 12 amino acids long. The ends were cut back, 3 bases at V and 4 bases at J, with 6 bases in the middle. Germline-derived CDR1 and CDR2 are LNHNV and YYDKDF (reference sequence).

This clonotype appeared many times. CDR3 bases: TGTGCCAGCAGTTTAGCGCGCAGGGCGTCTACTGAAGCTTTCTTT. Protein: CASSLARRASTEAFF. The chain uses TRBV12-3 or TRBV12-4 and TRBJ1-1; the D gene is possibly TRBD1 (5 bases). There are 15 residues in the CDR3. Trimming removed 0 bases from V and 5 bases from J, with 13 bases in between.

This clonotype appeared many times. This chain joins TRBV18 and TRBJ2-1; 11 nucleotides agree with TRBD2. The CDR3 runs 16 residues. V was clipped by 4 bases and J by 4 bases; unmatched bases: 6. Germline assignment: CDR1 KGHSH and CDR2 LQKENI. DNA for the CDR3: TGTGCCAGCTCACAGCCGGGACTAGCGGCGTACAATGAGCAGTTCTTC. Translating gives CASSQPGLAAYNEQFF.

This clonotype was found a few times. This chain links TRBV30 with TRBJ2-7; 7 positions agree with TRBD2. The CDR3 spans 17 residues. Per the germline V gene, CDR1 is GTSNPN and CDR2 is SVGIG (reference sequence). J lost 3 bases, V lost 0 bases, and 14 bases had no gene match. The CDR3, as DNA: TGTGCCTGGAGTGTACGGGGAGGGAGGGCCCTCATCTACGAGCAGTACTTC. This codes for CAWSVRGGRALIYEQYF.

This clonotype has a handful of counts. V gene TRBV18 combines with J gene TRBJ2-1, with 7 bases aligning to TRBD1. The germline gives CDR1 KGHSH, CDR2 LQKENI. The ends lost 6 bases at V and 3 bases at J; junction bases unmatched: 8. The CDR3 covers 15 residues. The CDR3 DNA follows: TGTGCCAGCTCCCACTCGAGACAGGGCTACAATGAGCAGTTCTTC. Translating gives CASSHSRQGYNEQFF.

V is TRBV20-1 and J is TRBJ1-2; 7 bases map to TRBD1. After removal of 0 bases from V and 8 bases from J, the junction contained 15 bases not matched to a gene. The CDR3 has 16 residues. Germline CDR1 DFQATT, CDR2 SNEGSKA (reference sequence). In nucleotides, the CDR3 is TGCAGTGCTAGAGATCAGGGGGGGGGGCGACTGTCCGGCTACACCTTC. Protein product: CSARDQGGGRLSGYTF.

This clonotype was observed many times. Here the CDR3 reads CASSPSERPYEQYF. In nucleotides, the CDR3 is TGTGCCAGCAGTCCCTCAGAACGCCCCTACGAGCAGTACTTC. The rearrangement joins TRBV6-1 to TRBJ2-7; D remains ambiguous. Trimming took 5 bases from V and 2 from J, leaving 13 bases between them. This CDR3 is 14 amino acids long. Germline V gene sequence: CDR1 MNHNS, CDR2 SASEGT.

The table lists this clonotype with a few counts. The V call is TRBV19, the J call TRBJ2-1; D gene ambiguous. CDR1 and CDR2 from the germline V gene are LNHDA and SQIVND (reference sequence). V lost 5 bases and J 3 bases, leaving 8 bases between the germline ends. This CDR3 has 13 amino acids. CDR3 protein: CASSRTHYNEQFF. As DNA, the CDR3 is TGTGCCAGTAGTCGGACCCACTACAATGAGCAGTTCTTC.

This clonotype was counted many times. In nucleotides, the CDR3 is TGTGCCAGCAGCCGCCCCAGGGGAGGGGTAAGCGAGACCCAGTACTTC. It encodes CASSRPRGGVSETQYF. V gene TRBV14 combines with J gene TRBJ2-5; tentatively, D is TRBD2 (7 bases). Germline V gives CDR1 SGHDN, CDR2 FVKESK. This CDR3 has 16 residues. The V end was cut by 4 bases, the J end by 5 bases, with 20 bases between.

This clonotype has ten or more counts. The J gene is TRBJ1-1, the V gene TRBV5-1; D uncertain. The V gene's germline CDR1 is SGHRS and CDR2 YFSETQ. The CDR3 consists of 12 residues. Trimming removed 0 bases at V and 4 bases at J, with 4 bases between. As DNA, the CDR3 is TGCGCCAGCAGCTTGGAAGGCACTGAAGCTTTCTTT. Encoded protein: CASSLEGTEAFF.

This clonotype was counted ten times or more. This chain links TRBV24-1 with TRBJ2-1; TRBD1 is a possible D gene (5 bases). This CDR3 contains 14 residues. Deletions cut 7 bases from V and 6 bases from J, with 15 bases between. Germline V lookup: CDR1 KGHDR, CDR2 SFDVKD. The CDR3 loop reads CATSVDRWSNEQFF. Here the CDR3 DNA reads TGTGCCACCAGCGTAGACAGATGGAGCAATGAGCAGTTCTTC.

This clonotype was observed at least ten times. The CDR3 DNA sequence: TGTGCCACCACCTCACCTAAGGGACAGAAGTCAGGGGGACAGCCCCAGCATTTT. This gives the protein CATTSPKGQKSGGQPQHF. V and J are TRBV24-1 and TRBJ1-5, with 7 nucleotides matching TRBD1. This CDR3 spans 18 amino acids. Unmatched junction bases numbered 22, after V lost 8 bases and J lost 7 bases. From germline, CDR1 is KGHDR and CDR2 SFDVKD.

The table lists this clonotype with many counts. This chain links TRBV20-1 with TRBJ2-5, with TRBD2 matching over 11 bases. Germline V CDR1 and CDR2: DFQATT, SNEGSKA (reference sequence). J was trimmed by 2 bases and V by 3 bases; bases with no gene match: 5. This CDR3 contains 15 residues. CDR3: CSASRTSGRQETQYF. DNA for the CDR3: TGCAGTGCTAGTCGCACTAGCGGGAGACAAGAGACCCAGTACTTC.

Of note for this clonotype: A much larger clone is a single base away; this may be a read error. This rearrangement joins TRBV4-3 to TRBJ2-2; D gene unclear. From germline, CDR1 is LGHNA and CDR2 YSLEER. The CDR3 length is 16 residues. V was shortened by 1 base and J by 5 bases, with 14 bases between the two germline ends. This CDR3 is CASSQGPAVVTGELFF. CDR3 DNA: TGCGCCAGCAGCCAAGGGCCTGCGGTCGTTACCGGGGAGCTGTTTTTT.

This clonotype was seen at least ten times. The chain has TRBV12-5 and TRBJ2-7, with D hard to call. The CDR3 is made up of 17 amino acids. CDR1 and CDR2 (germline): LGHNT, FRNRAP. V dropped 4 bases and J dropped 0 bases, with 19 bases sitting between them. The CDR3 nucleotides are TGTGCTAGTGGTTCGGATAAACGGACCTACAGCTCCTACGAGCAGTACTTC. This encodes CASGSDKRTYSSYEQYF.